A single T cell receptor beta chain is shown here with its context. The target antigen is unknown. These data belong to a study of T cells in tuberculosis. Study-level points and caveats: Active tuberculosis TCR-alpha repertoires lay closer to GMM-specific TCRs than IGRA-negative controls, suggesting clonal expansion.

Sequenced by immunoSEQ multiplex PCR; TCRdb stores in-frame clones only, minus some. The table lists about 29,000 clones, roughly 90% of them singletons. The TCR was taken from a donor aged 10-35 years with latent tuberculosis or without tuberculosis infection. Sample: PBMCs.

The CDR3 spells CASSLDESTATWYGYTF. CDR3 bases: TGTGCCAGCAGCTTAGACGAGTCCACAGCCACTTGGTATGGCTACACCTTC. The chain links TRBV11-2 to TRBJ1-2; no firm D call. CDR1 SGHAT and CDR2 FQNNGV come from the germline V gene. V was clipped by 0 bases and J by 5 bases, with 19 bases between them. The CDR3 covers 17 residues.